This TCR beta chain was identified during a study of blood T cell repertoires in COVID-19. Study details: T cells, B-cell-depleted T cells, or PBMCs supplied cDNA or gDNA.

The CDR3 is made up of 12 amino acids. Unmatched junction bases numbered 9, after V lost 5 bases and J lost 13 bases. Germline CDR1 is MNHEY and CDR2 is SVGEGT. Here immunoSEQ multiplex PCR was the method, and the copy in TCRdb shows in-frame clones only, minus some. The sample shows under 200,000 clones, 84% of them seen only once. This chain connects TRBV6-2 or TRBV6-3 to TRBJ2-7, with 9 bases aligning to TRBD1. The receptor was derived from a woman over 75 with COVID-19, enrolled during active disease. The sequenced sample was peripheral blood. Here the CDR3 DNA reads TGTGCCAGCAGTCAACCGGGACAGGGTTACTACTTC. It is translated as CASSQPGQGYYF.